The 26 T cell receptor beta chains presented below share a single source sample, sequenced in a study of T cell repertoires in cytomegalovirus infection (dated by TCRdb to 2018 to 2020). For sequencing, an Illumina HiSeq 1500 was employed. TCRdb reran the public reads through fastp at Q25 and MiXCR, keeping productive beta chains. Each CDR3 protein gets just one entry, which takes the most common genes and DNA from the rows behind it. The sample table records 250,000 or so distinct CDR3 sequences; about a sixth of these occur just once. Less than 60% of the sample goes to the ten largest clones. Sequenced: CD8+ T cells from PBMCs. The receptor set was obtained from a human donor in good health (CMV status not recorded). Some clones in this sample may be carry-over from other donors' samples.

The table lists this clonotype with a few counts. The J gene is TRBJ2-1, the V gene TRBV5-1; maybe TRBD2 (5 bases). The CDR3 has 16 residues. Trimming cost V 0 bases and J 0 bases, with 10 bases left between them. Per germline, CDR1 SGHRS and CDR2 YFSETQ. The CDR3 protein is CASSLAGLSSYNEQFF. The DNA for the CDR3 is TGCGCCAGCAGCTTGGCCGGACTGAGCTCCTACAATGAGCAGTTCTTC.

The chain uses TRBV9 and TRBJ2-3; D may correspond to TRBD1 or TRBD2 (6 bases each). Between the trimmed V and J ends, which lost 4 bases and 2 bases, there was a span of 14 bases. Germline values: CDR1 SGDLS, CDR2 YYNGEE. The CDR3 is 15 residues long. Here the CDR3 reads CASSYRGLDTDTQYF. In DNA, the CDR3 is TGTGCCAGCAGCTACCGGGGGCTTGACACAGATACGCAGTATTTT.

The J gene is TRBJ2-3, the V gene TRBV5-5, with D perhaps matching TRBD1 (6 bases). Germline-derived CDR1 and CDR2 are SGHKS and YYEKEE (reference sequence). V lost 2 bases and J 4 bases, leaving 14 bases between the germline ends. This CDR3 contains 15 residues. The CDR3 here is CASSFSVQGADTQYF. CDR3 in DNA: TGTGCCAGCAGCTTTTCGGTACAGGGTGCAGATACGCAGTATTTT.

The chain combines TRBV4-3 with TRBJ2-5, with D possibly being TRBD2 (6 bases). Between the trimmed V and J ends, which lost 3 bases and 3 bases, there was a span of 20 bases. Germline-derived CDR1 and CDR2 are LGHNA and YSLEER. The CDR3 length is 17 residues. CDR3 sequence: CASSQEPAGDPEETQYF. The DNA for the CDR3 is TGCGCCAGCAGCCAGGAACCAGCGGGCGACCCTGAAGAGACCCAGTACTTC.

The rearrangement links TRBV13 to TRBJ2-3, with a weak D call TRBD1 (6 bases). The V and J ends lost 6 bases and 6 bases respectively, with 19 bases between them. The CDR3 loop spans 15 amino acids. Germline V lookup: CDR1 PRHDT, CDR2 FYEKMQ (reference sequence). The CDR3 DNA is TGTGCCAGCAGACAAATGGACAGCGAATCCGATACGCAGTATTTT. Residues: CASRQMDSESDTQYF.

In its sample, this clonotype was seen a few times. The J gene is TRBJ2-1, the V gene TRBV7-9; maybe TRBD2 (7 bases). The CDR3 sequence is 15 residues long. The germline V and J ends were trimmed by 4 bases and 4 bases, with 14 bases remaining between them. Germline values: CDR1 SEHNR, CDR2 FQNEAQ (reference sequence). The CDR3 spells CASSSGGRIYNEQFF. The DNA of the CDR3 is TGTGCCAGCAGCTCCGGGGGGCGGATATACAATGAGCAGTTCTTC.

In its sample, this clonotype was seen many times. The DNA of the CDR3 is TGTGCCAGCAGCTTAGGAGGGGGTTCTCGTAATGAGCAGTTCTTC. It yields the protein CASSLGGGSRNEQFF. This chain uses TRBV7-2 with TRBJ2-1; possible D gene TRBD1, 6 bases. CDR1 and CDR2 from the germline V gene are SGHTA and FQGNSA. There are 15 residues in the CDR3. Trimming took off 1 base at V and 7 bases at J, with 14 bases between the two ends.

This clonotype has only a few counts. The chain carries TRBV10-3 and TRBJ2-1; TRBD1 is a possible D gene (6 bases). CDR1 is ENHRY, CDR2 SYGVKD, per germline. The CDR3 runs to 14 residues. The V end lost 4 bases, the J end lost 8 bases, and 15 bases lay between the germline ends. CDR3 sequence: CAISGADSMDEQFF. CDR3 coding DNA: TGTGCCATCAGTGGGGCGGACAGCATGGATGAGCAGTTCTTC.

This clonotype was observed a single time. The chain recombines TRBV4-3 with TRBJ2-2; no reliable D call. CDR3 length: 15 residues. The V end lost 3 bases, the J end lost 4 bases, and 12 bases lay between the germline ends. Germline CDR1 and CDR2: LGHNA and YSLEER. The CDR3 region is CASSHVALGTGELFF. CDR3 DNA: TGCGCCAGCAGCCACGTTGCCTTGGGCACCGGGGAGCTGTTTTTT.

This chain uses TRBV14 with TRBJ2-7; 9 bases match TRBD1. The CDR3 spans 15 residues. Germline CDR1 SGHDN, CDR2 FVKESK. V lost 2 bases to trimming and J lost 5 bases; unmatched junction nucleotides: 7. CDR3 in amino acids: CASSQRRRDRDEQYF. The CDR3 nucleotides read TGTGCCAGCAGCCAAAGAAGGAGGGACAGGGACGAGCAGTACTTC. Full variable domain (missing parts from reference TRBV14 and TRBJ2-7): EAGVTQFPSHSVIEKGQTVTLRCDPISGHDNLYWYRRVMGKEIKFLLHFVKESKQDESGMPNNRFLAERTGGTYSTLKVQPAELEDSGVYFCASSQRRRDRDEQYFGPGTRLTVT.

The chain carries TRBV2 and TRBJ2-3; 7 nucleotides align to TRBD2. The CDR3 runs 15 residues. V lost 2 bases to trimming and J lost 2 bases; unmatched junction nucleotides: 4. Germline CDR1 and CDR2: SNHLY and FYNNEI. This CDR3 reads CASSEIRGDTDTQYF. CDR3 sequence (DNA): TGTGCCAGCAGTGAAATTCGGGGGGACACAGATACGCAGTATTTT.

This clonotype was counted at least ten times. This chain uses TRBV12-3 or TRBV12-4 with TRBJ2-7; D is unclear. Trimming took 1 base from V and 5 from J, leaving 15 bases between them. This CDR3 region has 15 residues. The CDR3 DNA follows: TGTGCCAGCAGTTTAGGGGTAGTCTTCGTCAACGAGCAGTACTTC. This sequence encodes CASSLGVVFVNEQYF.

This clonotype was detected only a few times. This rearrangement joins TRBV29-1 to TRBJ2-5; D call uncertain. V shed 5 bases and J shed 2 bases, with 9 bases lying between them. Germline values: CDR1 SQVTM, CDR2 ANQGSEA. The CDR3 has 12 amino acids. CDR3 bases: TGCAGCGTTCCGTCAATACAAGAGACCCAGTACTTC. Its protein is CSVPSIQETQYF.

This clonotype has only a few counts. The chain is built from TRBV6-5 and TRBJ1-3; D is ambiguous. V lost 7 bases and J 2 bases, leaving 15 bases between the germline ends. CDR1 is MNHEY and CDR2 is SVGAGI in the germline V gene. This CDR3 has 15 amino acids. The CDR3 region is CASMVSMGAGNTIYF. In nucleotides, the CDR3 is TGTGCCAGCATGGTATCTATGGGAGCTGGAAACACCATATATTTT.

This chain connects TRBV2 to TRBJ1-3; 9 nucleotides match TRBD1. The CDR3 sequence is 18 residues long. After removal of 4 bases from V and 4 bases from J, the junction contained 14 bases not matched to a gene. Germline V lookup: CDR1 SNHLY, CDR2 FYNNEI. CDR3 loop: CASSGDRDGGLWGNTIYF. As DNA, the CDR3 is TGTGCCAGCAGTGGGGACAGGGACGGCGGATTGTGGGGAAACACCATATATTTT.

This clonotype was seen ten or more times. The rearrangement links TRBV4-1 to TRBJ2-1; D possibly uses TRBD1 or TRBD2 (5 bases each). V lost 0 bases, J lost 13 bases, and 13 bases lay in between. This CDR3 spans 13 amino acids. The germline gives CDR1 MGHRA, CDR2 YSYEKL. In nucleotides, the CDR3 is TGCGCCAGCAGCCAAGACCCGGGGCTCGTACAGTTCTTC. Translated, it gives CASSQDPGLVQFF.

As DNA, the CDR3 is TGTGCCAGCAGCTCGGGACAGTTGGCCAAAAACATTCAGTACTTC. It translates to CASSSGQLAKNIQYF. This chain connects TRBV7-9 to TRBJ2-4; 7 positions agree with TRBD1. Germline CDR1 SEHNR, CDR2 FQNEAQ (reference sequence). The CDR3 has 15 residues. Trimming removed 4 bases from V and 1 base from J; junction bases left unmatched: 4.

This clonotype was counted ten times or more. This rearrangement joins TRBV7-2 to TRBJ1-6; D gene unclear. CDR3 size: 16 residues. Trimming removed 3 bases at V and 2 bases at J, with 11 bases between. The germline V gene has CDR1 SGHTA and CDR2 FQGNSA. The CDR3 loop is CASSFSPGPYNSPLHF. CDR3 nucleotides: TGTGCCAGCAGCTTTTCTCCCGGTCCCTATAATTCACCCCTCCACTTT. Variable domain in full (rest from reference TRBV7-2 and TRBJ1-6): GAGVSQSPSNKVTEKGKDVELRCDPISGHTALYWYRQSLGQGLEFLIYFQGNSAPDKSGLPSDRFSAERTGGSVSTLTIQRTQQEDSAVYLCASSFSPGPYNSPLHFGNGTRLTVT.

This clonotype was detected only a few times. This chain connects TRBV28 to TRBJ2-3; 9 bases agree with TRBD2. The CDR3 extends over 17 amino acids. CDR1 is MDHEN, CDR2 SYDVKM, per germline. Unmatched junction bases numbered 10, after V lost 3 bases and J lost 3 bases. Here the CDR3 DNA reads TGTGCCAGCAGTTTGAGGGCGGGGGGGCCCGGGACAGATACGCAGTATTTT. Residues: CASSLRAGGPGTDTQYF.

The chain carries TRBV28 and TRBJ1-1; TRBD1 aligns across 7 bases. V lost 5 bases to trimming and J lost 0 bases; unmatched junction nucleotides: 21. CDR3 length equals 20 residues. Per the germline V gene, CDR1 is MDHEN and CDR2 is SYDVKM. The CDR3 DNA follows: TGTGCCAGCAGTCTACGGGTGACCGACAGGGCCCCCCACATGAACACTGAAGCTTTCTTT. Protein product: CASSLRVTDRAPHMNTEAFF.

This clonotype was found many times. The CDR3 nucleotides are TGTGCCAGCAGTTACAGGGCCATGAACACTGAAGCTTTCTTT. Translated, it gives CASSYRAMNTEAFF. The rearrangement uses TRBV6-5 and TRBJ1-1, with D unclear. Trimming removed 2 bases at V and 0 bases at J, with 7 bases between. CDR3 size: 14 residues. Germline values: CDR1 MNHEY, CDR2 SVGAGI.

This clonotype was observed many times. The chain recombines TRBV7-9 with TRBJ2-7; TRBD2 might be the D (7 bases). The germline CDR1 and CDR2 sequences are SEHNR and FQNEAQ (reference sequence). The CDR3 has 16 residues. The V gene lost 5 bases and the J gene lost 3 bases, with 20 bases spanning the gap. The DNA of the CDR3 is TGTGCCAGCAGCCCGGTTCCAGGACAGCGGGGCTACGAGCAGTACTTC. Its translation: CASSPVPGQRGYEQYF.

Only one count was recorded for this clonotype. The DNA of the CDR3 is TGTGCCAGTAGTCCGGGACTAGCGGGGCTAACCCTGGATGAGCAGTTCTTC. Translation gives CASSPGLAGLTLDEQFF. This chain joins TRBV19 and TRBJ2-1; TRBD2 matches 13 bases. After removal of 5 bases from V and 8 bases from J, the junction contained 12 bases not matched to a gene. Germline CDR1 and CDR2: LNHDA and SQIVND (reference sequence). This CDR3 is 17 amino acids long.

This sequence joins TRBV6-5 and TRBJ1-4; unclear D gene. The germline V gene has CDR1 MNHEY and CDR2 SVGAGI. The germline V and J ends were trimmed by 3 bases and 12 bases, with 17 bases remaining between them. CDR3 length: 14 residues. In DNA, the CDR3 is TGTGCCAGCAGTTATTCGGCCTCCGCTGGGGAACTGTTTTTT. This translates into CASSYSASAGELFF.

This clonotype was found a few times. The chain carries TRBV27 and TRBJ1-2; D remains unclear. The CDR3 is made up of 13 amino acids. Trimming stripped 3 bases from V and 8 bases from J, with 13 bases between. Germline V lookup: CDR1 MNHEY, CDR2 SMNVEV (reference sequence). The CDR3 sequence is CASSLSITVGYTF. CDR3 sequence (DNA): TGTGCCAGCAGTTTGAGCATCACCGTCGGCTACACCTTC.

In this sample, this clonotype turned up a few times. This rearrangement joins TRBV4-2 to TRBJ2-3; 11 bases map to TRBD2. CDR1 is LGHNA, CDR2 YNFKEQ, per germline. V shed 2 bases and J 4 bases; nucleotides not matched to a gene: 5. The CDR3 length is 16 residues. The CDR3 nucleotides read TGTGCCAGCAGCCAACCTACTAGCGGGGGCTCAGATACGCAGTATTTT. Protein sequence: CASSQPTSGGSDTQYF.